This T cell receptor beta chain is drawn from a study of cytomegalovirus exposure and HLA in healthy donors. Broader study findings: Prediction of most subjects' HLA-A and HLA-B alleles by TCR beta sequences was reportedly accurate. Immune exposure data for these donors was limited to CMV serostatus. TCR beta chains numbering under 200 were designated cytomegalovirus-associated. Most sequenced TCRs were rare (though some public TCRs occurred in many donors).

On this clone itself: Its matching antigen is unknown.

The germline gives CDR1 MGHRA, CDR2 YSYEKL. V shed 0 bases and J shed 4 bases, with 9 bases lying between them. The CDR3 runs to 14 residues. 13 Jbeta primers and 60 Vbeta primers were used for the PCR. TCRdb's copy holds only in-frame clones and misses some; the assay was immunoSEQ multiplex PCR. The listing contains about 54,000 clones. The specimen sequenced was PBMCs. V usage is TRBV4-1 and J usage is TRBJ1-2, with unresolved D. This clonotype was sampled from a woman between 40 and 50 years old in good health and CMV-seronegative. For the CDR3, the DNA is TGCGCCAGCAGCCAAGATGTAGCATCCTATGGCTACACCTTC. This gives the protein CASSQDVASYGYTF.